These 18 T cell receptor beta chains were all obtained from the same sample, sequenced in a study of identical twins. TCRdb ran MiXCR on the 5' RACE reads and lists one entry per CDR3 protein. Altogether more than 400,000 distinct CDR3 sequences are present, approximately 16% being singletons, with the ten largest covering about 0.47%. The data were also submitted as part of a second study, on yellow fever vaccine responses in identical twins.

The sequenced sample was CD4+ T cells sorted from blood. These receptor sequences come from a woman under 30 in good health.

The CDR3 sequence is CASSGYGETQYF. The CDR3 DNA sequence: TGTGCCAGCTCAGGGTATGGAGAGACCCAGTACTTC. The rearrangement links TRBV28 to TRBJ2-5; a weak D match, TRBD1 (5 bases). This CDR3 has 12 residues. Trimming pared 8 bases from V and 4 bases from J, leaving 11 bases between. Germline V lookup: CDR1 MDHEN, CDR2 SYDVKM.

CDR3 DNA: TGTGCCATCAAGCCCGGGACAGGTCCCTCTTGGGGGCAGTTCTTC. Translating gives CAIKPGTGPSWGQFF. V gene TRBV10-3 combines with J gene TRBJ2-1, with TRBD1 matching 8 bases. The CDR3 is made up of 15 amino acids. CDR1 ENHRY and CDR2 SYGVKD come from the germline V gene. V shed 7 bases and J 12 bases; nucleotides not matched to a gene: 17.

Only a few counts were recorded for this clonotype. The J gene is TRBJ2-6, the V gene TRBV15; possible D gene TRBD1, 5 bases. Trimming took off 2 bases at V and 0 bases at J, with 17 bases between the two ends. The CDR3 consists of 19 residues. Germline CDR1 and CDR2: LNHNV and YYDKDF (reference sequence). CDR3: CATSRKGHTLSSGANVLTF. The CDR3 DNA reads as TGTGCCACCAGCAGAAAAGGACACACGCTGAGCTCTGGGGCCAACGTCCTGACTTTC.

V is TRBV20-1 and J is TRBJ2-7, with 10 nucleotides matching TRBD1. V trimming: 2 bases; J trimming: 7 bases; junction bases outside the gene matches: 5. Per the germline V gene, CDR1 is DFQATT and CDR2 is SNEGSKA (reference sequence). The CDR3 has 13 residues. The DNA of the CDR3 is TGCAGTGCTAGATGGGACAGGGGTGGGGAGCAGTACTTC. This codes for CSARWDRGGEQYF.

This clonotype was detected ten times or more. The chain is built from TRBV24-1 and TRBJ2-1, with 10 positions matching TRBD1. V shed 5 bases and J 2 bases; nucleotides not matched to a gene: 8. This CDR3 is 17 amino acids long. Per germline, CDR1 KGHDR and CDR2 SFDVKD. CDR3 sequence (DNA): TGTGCCACCAGTGGCCAATCCGGGACAGGGGCCTACAATGAGCAGTTCTTC. It translates to CATSGQSGTGAYNEQFF.

The rearrangement joins TRBV4-2 to TRBJ2-1, with 7 bases that match TRBD1. This CDR3 spans 16 amino acids. Germline trimming cut 3 bases from V and 9 bases from J; bases unmatched to any gene: 14. Germline V lookup: CDR1 LGHNA, CDR2 YNFKEQ. The CDR3 DNA is TGTGCCAGCAGCCACGGTGGCCAGGGGGAGTATAGTGAGCAGTTCTTC. It is translated as CASSHGGQGEYSEQFF.

The rearrangement uses TRBV20-1 and TRBJ2-2; a possible D gene is TRBD1 (6 bases). This CDR3 has 14 residues. V lost 2 bases and J lost 6, with 13 bases in between. Germline V CDR1 and CDR2: DFQATT, SNEGSKA (reference sequence). DNA for the CDR3: TGCAGTGCTAGAAGCTCCAGGGGAGCCGGGGAGCTGTTTTTT. It encodes CSARSSRGAGELFF.

The V and J genes are TRBV12-3 or TRBV12-4 and TRBJ1-1; D unclear. Between the trimmed V and J ends, which lost 3 bases and 7 bases, there was a span of 15 bases. The length of the CDR3 is 14 residues. The CDR3: CASSFSTGRDEAFF. Written as DNA, the CDR3 is TGTGCCAGCAGTTTCTCAACGGGGAGAGATGAAGCTTTCTTT.

This clonotype was detected ten times or more. The rearrangement links TRBV12-3 or TRBV12-4 to TRBJ2-3, with D perhaps TRBD2 (5 bases). V dropped 6 bases and J dropped 13 bases, with 17 bases sitting between them. CDR3 length equals 12 residues. CDR3 loop: CASRSSSLREYF. The CDR3 DNA is TGTGCCAGCAGATCTAGCTCCCTACGGGAGTATTTT.

This clonotype has at least ten counts. The rearrangement links TRBV12-3 or TRBV12-4 to TRBJ1-1; D call uncertain. Trimming removed 7 bases from V and 2 bases from J, with 11 bases in between. The CDR3 consists of 13 residues. CDR3 in DNA: TGTGCCAGCAAATATAGTGACAACACTGAAGCTTTCTTT. Protein: CASKYSDNTEAFF.

The J gene is TRBJ2-3, the V gene TRBV3-1; D gene uncertain. There are 15 residues in the CDR3. Germline CDR1 is LGHDT and CDR2 is YNNKEL (reference sequence). V dropped 0 bases and J dropped 0 bases, with 7 bases sitting between them. This CDR3 reads CASSQDPLSTDTQYF. CDR3 nucleotides: TGTGCCAGCAGCCAAGACCCACTAAGCACAGATACGCAGTATTTT.

This clonotype was recorded a few times. The chain recombines TRBV14 with TRBJ2-5, with 8 bases lining up with TRBD2. This CDR3 contains 18 residues. V was clipped by 1 base and J by 2 bases; unmatched bases: 12. The germline CDR1 and CDR2 sequences are SGHDN and FVKESK. This CDR3 is CASSQGHSSGVTQETQYF. The CDR3, as DNA: TGTGCCAGCAGCCAAGGCCACAGTAGCGGGGTAACTCAAGAGACCCAGTACTTC.

In regard to this clonotype: Given the absence of the conserved phenylalanine or tryptophan at the CDR3 end, a read error is likely. Because the CDR3's place on the DNA is in doubt, the DNA is left out and the CDR3 is given as listed by TCRdb. This rearrangement joins TRBV20-1 to TRBJ2-1; no DNA check was done on the table's D call, TRBD2. Counting both end residues, the CDR3 totals 19 amino acids. The germline V gene has CDR1 DFQATT and CDR2 SNEGSKA (reference sequence). The CDR3 loop reads CSALPGLAGGVGRVSTVLV.

The rearrangement uses TRBV6-1 and TRBJ2-7, with 8 bases matching TRBD2. CDR1 and CDR2 (germline): MNHNS, SASEGT. Trimming took 6 bases from V and 2 from J; bases not matched to a gene: 15. The CDR3 has 17 residues. CDR3 DNA sequence: TGTGCCAGCAGCCGGAAGGCTTTTAGCGGGGCCCCCTACGAGCAGTACTTC. Its translation: CASSRKAFSGAPYEQYF.

This clonotype showed up just a few times. J is TRBJ1-2 and V is TRBV7-6, with 8 bases matching TRBD1. Germline V gene lookup returns CDR1 SGHVS and CDR2 FNYEAQ. CDR3 length equals 14 residues. V was clipped by 5 bases and J by 5 bases; unmatched bases: 7. This chain's CDR3 is CASSPGQGQYGYTF. Here the CDR3 DNA reads TGTGCCAGCAGCCCAGGACAGGGCCAATATGGCTACACCTTC.

The CDR3 here is CASSQRINEKLFF. The CDR3 nucleotides are TGTGCCAGCAGCCAGAGAATAAATGAAAAACTGTTTTTT. The J gene is TRBJ1-4, the V gene TRBV4-2; the D is unclear. The CDR3 spans 13 residues. Germline lookup yields CDR1 LGHNA and CDR2 YNFKEQ. The ends were cut back, 3 bases at V and 5 bases at J, with 7 bases in the middle.

This clonotype has only a few counts. This chain uses TRBV7-8 with TRBJ1-2, with D unclear. From germline, CDR1 is SGHVS and CDR2 FQNEAQ. This CDR3 has 16 amino acids. V was clipped by 1 base and J by 4 bases, with 16 bases between them. CDR3 loop: CASSLEGPGWAYGYTF. CDR3 bases: TGTGCCAGCAGCTTAGAAGGGCCGGGCTGGGCCTATGGCTACACCTTC.

In this sample, this clonotype turned up many times. The chain couples TRBV5-1 to TRBJ2-1, with 8 nucleotides matching TRBD1. The CDR3 covers 13 residues. V lost 2 bases and J lost 9; bases outside the gene matches: 4. CDR1 and CDR2 (germline): SGHRS, YFSETQ. The CDR3 nucleotides read TGCGCCAGCAGCTTAAAGGACAGGGTTGAGCAGTTCTTC. It encodes CASSLKDRVEQFF.